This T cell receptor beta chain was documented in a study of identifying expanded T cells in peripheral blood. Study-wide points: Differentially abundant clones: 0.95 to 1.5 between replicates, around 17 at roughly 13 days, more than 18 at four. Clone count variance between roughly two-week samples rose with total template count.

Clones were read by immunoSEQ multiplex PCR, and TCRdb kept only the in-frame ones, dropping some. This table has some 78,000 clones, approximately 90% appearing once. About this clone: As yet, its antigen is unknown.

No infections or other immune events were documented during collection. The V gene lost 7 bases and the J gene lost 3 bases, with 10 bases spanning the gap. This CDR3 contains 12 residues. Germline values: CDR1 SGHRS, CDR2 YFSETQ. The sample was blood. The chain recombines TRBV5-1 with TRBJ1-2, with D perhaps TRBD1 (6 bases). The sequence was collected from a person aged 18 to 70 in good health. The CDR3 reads CASGGRDYGYTF. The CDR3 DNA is TGCGCCAGCGGGGGGCGAGACTATGGCTACACCTTC.